This TCR beta chain derives from a study of T cell responses to AZD1222 COVID-19 vaccine. General observations from the study: All repertoire sampling was performed exclusively after the peak T cell response. Mostly white British, mostly female donors; authors suggested clonal diversity may be underestimated.

CDR1 and CDR2 from the germline V gene are MNHEY and SMNVEV (reference sequence). The CDR3 length is 16 residues. V lost 3 bases and J 0 bases, leaving 14 bases between the germline ends. Some clones are missing from TCRdb's copy, which holds only in-frame ones; the method was immunoSEQ multiplex PCR. This sample has 150,000 to 200,000 clones, with approximately 94% found just once. This clone came up once. Its specificity is not known. This TCR came from an adult who received the AZD1222 COVID-19 vaccine. V and J are TRBV27 and TRBJ1-1, with D hard to call. Sequenced material: peripheral blood, taken 28 days after the second AZD1222 dose. The CDR3 protein is CASSLLGFEVNTEAFF. The CDR3 coding sequence is TGTGCCAGCAGTTTGTTGGGTTTTGAGGTGAACACTGAAGCTTTCTTT.